The clone carrying this TCR beta chain was observed at least ten times. This specimen belongs to a study of early T cells in non-severe SARS-CoV-2 infection. Across the whole study: Bulk RNA taken from unsorted whole blood was sequenced, leaving chains unpaired.

Unique molecular identifiers (one per individual cDNA molecule) were attached. TCRdb re-derived calls from the 5' RACE reads in MiXCR, one entry per CDR3 protein. Among about 27,000 distinct CDR3 sequences listed, 4.4% were seen once. The CDR3 spans 13 residues. Trimming stripped 3 bases from V and 4 bases from J, with 12 bases between. Per the germline V gene, CDR1 is DFQATT and CDR2 is SNEGSKA (reference sequence). This TCR derives from an adult who was a healthcare worker with PCR-confirmed SARS-CoV-2 infection or an uninfected control (not recorded which). This chain links TRBV20-1 with TRBJ1-1; D is uncertain. Sequencing was performed on whole blood. The DNA for the CDR3 is TGCAGTGCTAGGCCTGTAGCCGGCACTGAAGCTTTCTTT. Protein product: CSARPVAGTEAFF.